The rows below give T cell receptor beta chains drawn from one sample of a study of glioma-infiltrating T cells. TCRdb reanalysed the multiplex PCR reads using MiXCR and keeps one entry per CDR3 protein. The sample contains some 22,000 distinct CDR3 sequences, roughly 24% of which appear only once. The sample taken for sequencing was glioma tissue, nonneoplastic brain tissue, or PBMCs (not recorded which). These receptors all stem from a human donor with low-grade glioma or glioblastoma, undergoing nonglioma brain surgery, or in good health (not recorded which). Each CDR3 is given with its conserved first and last residue. Fields, in order: CDR3 DNA, CDR3 protein, D gene, clone size, V gene, J gene. A D gene is named only where the DNA matches it firmly. A row's size may be missing; if present it is once, few, many or a size class.

TGCAGTGCTGGGGGACTAGCCTCCGTCCGAACAGATACGCAGTATTTT,CSAGGLASVRTDTQYF,TRBD2,many,TRBV20-1,TRBJ2-3
TGCAGTGCTAGAGGACAGAGACGATACGAGCAGTACTTC,CSARGQRRYEQYF,NA,many,TRBV20-1,TRBJ2-7
TGTGCCAGTAGTATCGAGGGGAATCAGCCCCAGCATTTT,CASSIEGNQPQHF,NA,medium-sized,TRBV19,TRBJ1-5
TGCGCCAGCAGTGACCTTGCTGGGGCCAACGTCCTGACTTTC,CASSDLAGANVLTF,NA,NA,TRBV10-2,TRBJ2-6
TGTGCCAGTAGTACCGGACAGGGGGCAGCTACGCAGTATTTT,CASSTGQGAATQYF,TRBD1,NA,TRBV19,TRBJ2-3
TGTGCCAGCAGCTTAGTCCGGGCAGCCGGGTATGAGCAGTTCTTC,CASSLVRAAGYEQFF,NA,few,TRBV7-2,TRBJ2-1
TGTGCCAGCAGCGGGGGGGCCGGACATGAGCAGTTCTTC,CASSGGAGHEQFF,TRBD2,many,TRBV2,TRBJ2-1
TGTGCCAGCAGTTTAGGGGTGGGGGAGGAGACCCAGTACTTC,CASSLGVGEETQYF,NA,NA,TRBV27,TRBJ2-5
TGTGCCAGCAGCTTGGGTACAGGGGCTCTCCAAGAGACCCAGTACTTC,CASSLGTGALQETQYF,TRBD1,NA,TRBV5-5,TRBJ2-5
TGTGCCAGCAGCGCTCCCGGGACACCTCAAAATGACTACACCTTC,CASSAPGTPQNDYTF,NA,NA,TRBV7-9,TRBJ1-2
TGTGCCAGCAGTGTCGGGACTTTGAATTCACCCCTCCACTTT,CASSVGTLNSPLHF,NA,many,TRBV28,TRBJ1-6
TGTGCCAGCAGGACAGGGAACTATGGCTACACCTTC,CASRTGNYGYTF,TRBD1,many,TRBV6-1,TRBJ1-2
TGTGCCAGCAGTCGACAGGCGCCTCTCCACTTT,CASSRQAPLHF,NA,medium-sized,TRBV6-1,TRBJ1-6
TGTGCCAGCAGAGGAATGGGACAGCCTAACACTGAAGCTTTCTTT,CASRGMGQPNTEAFF,TRBD1,many,TRBV6-1,TRBJ1-1
TGCAGTGCTCAGGGACAGGGGAATCAGCCCCAGCATTTT,CSAQGQGNQPQHF,TRBD1,NA,TRBV20-1,TRBJ1-5
TGTGCCAGCAGCTCAAATCAAATCGACTCGAATGGCTACACCTTC,CASSSNQIDSNGYTF,NA,many,TRBV7-3,TRBJ1-2
TGTGCCATCGGCTGGGTTAAAGATACGCAGTATTTT,CAIGWVKDTQYF,NA,NA,TRBV6-1,TRBJ2-3
TGTGCCAGCAGTTCTGACAGGGGGCAGGAGAACACTGAAGCTTTCTTT,CASSSDRGQENTEAFF,TRBD1,many,TRBV28,TRBJ1-1
TGCAGTGCTACAGGGAACAACTATGGCTACACCTTC,CSATGNNYGYTF,NA,many,TRBV20-1,TRBJ1-2
TGTGCCAGCAGTTTAAGACAGGGTCTCTACGAGCAGTACTTC,CASSLRQGLYEQYF,TRBD1,many,TRBV27,TRBJ2-7
TGTGCCAGCACGAGGGGGGCCTGGGAGACCCAGTACTTC,CASTRGAWETQYF,NA,many,TRBV7-2,TRBJ2-5
TGTGCCACAACCGGGACAGGTTACAATGAGCAGTTCTTC,CATTGTGYNEQFF,TRBD1,few,TRBV10-3,TRBJ2-1
TGTGCCCGCAGCTTAGCAGAGGGCCGGGACACCATATATTTT,CARSLAEGRDTIYF,NA,NA,TRBV7-2,TRBJ1-3
TGTGCCAGCAGCTCGCAGGGGCGCCTAACTGAAGCTTTCTTT,CASSSQGRLTEAFF,NA,many,TRBV7-6,TRBJ1-1
TGTGCCAGCGGGTCGAGGCTAGCGGTAGCGGATACGCAGTATTTT,CASGSRLAVADTQYF,TRBD2,few,TRBV7-9,TRBJ2-3
TGCAGTGCTCCGAATTCAATGCAGTACTATGGCTACACCTTC,CSAPNSMQYYGYTF,NA,many,TRBV20-1,TRBJ1-2
TGTGCCAGCGGGGGGGGCGGTCAGCCCCAGCATTTT,CASGGGGQPQHF,NA,many,TRBV6-1,TRBJ1-5
TGTGCCAGCAGTGAACGGCAGGGTGTTTCACCCCTCCACTTT,CASSERQGVSPLHF,NA,NA,TRBV6-1,TRBJ1-6
TGTGCCAGCAGTAAGCCGGGACTGGACCTCTATGGCTACACCTTC,CASSKPGLDLYGYTF,NA,many,TRBV5-4,TRBJ1-2
TGTGCCACCAGTGATTCTGGGGCAGGGGTGGGCCATGAGCAGTTCTTC,CATSDSGAGVGHEQFF,NA,many,TRBV24-1,TRBJ2-1
TGCAGTACTGGAGATCAGTGGAGTAATTCACCCCTCCACTTT,CSTGDQWSNSPLHF,NA,NA,TRBV20-1,TRBJ1-6
TGTGCCAGCAGCCTAGCACCAGACAGTCCTAATTCACCCCTCCACTTT,CASSLAPDSPNSPLHF,NA,many,TRBV7-8,TRBJ1-6
TGTGCCAGCAGTTGGAACGGACAGGCCTCCGAGCAGTACTTC,CASSWNGQASEQYF,TRBD1,many,TRBV27,TRBJ2-7
TGTGCCAGCAGCTTAGATGAGGGTGAAGCTTTCTTT,CASSLDEGEAFF,NA,many,TRBV7-2,TRBJ1-1
TGTGCCAGCAACCAAGGGACTGCCGGGGCATCTGAAGCTTTCTTT,CASNQGTAGASEAFF,NA,NA,TRBV3-1,TRBJ1-1
TGTGCCAGCAGTTTACCGGGAGAACGAGGGTCTGAAGCTTTCTTT,CASSLPGERGSEAFF,NA,NA,TRBV28,TRBJ1-1
TGTGCCAGCTCCCTCAACAGGGCCCCCAATCAGCCCCAGCATTTT,CASSLNRAPNQPQHF,NA,few,TRBV2,TRBJ1-5
TGTGCCAGCAGCGTTATGCAGGGAAATTCACCCCTCCACTTT,CASSVMQGNSPLHF,NA,NA,TRBV9,TRBJ1-6
TGTGCCACCAGAGAAAGGGGTAAAGACTATGGTGGCTACACCTTC,CATRERGKDYGGYTF,NA,many,TRBV6-1,TRBJ1-2
TGTGCCAGCGGAGGGGGAACCCGCTCCTACGAGCAGTACTTC,CASGGGTRSYEQYF,NA,NA,TRBV2,TRBJ2-7
TGCAGTGCTAGAGATCTAGCGGGGGGGTGGGGAGATACGCAGTATTTT,CSARDLAGGWGDTQYF,TRBD2,many,TRBV20-1,TRBJ2-3
TGTGCCAGCAGCCCGCAGGGGCATGCCGGGGAGCTGTTTTTT,CASSPQGHAGELFF,NA,many,TRBV28,TRBJ2-2
TGTGCCAGCAGCTTGACTCAAACAGATACGCAGTATTTT,CASSLTQTDTQYF,NA,many,TRBV7-2,TRBJ2-3